These T cell receptor beta chains were read from a single sample in a study of blood T cell repertoires in COVID-19. The protocol was immunoSEQ multiplex PCR, while the TCRdb copy is restricted to in-frame clones and leaves out a portion. This table holds 170,000 or so clones, approximately 88% found once. Sequencing input: PBMCs or T cells enriched from blood (not recorded which). These TCRs come from a woman younger than 30 who had recovered from COVID-19. Each CDR3 is given with its conserved first and last residue. The D gene is left open where the match is weak. Rows may omit the clone size; those that give it use once, few, many or a size class.

>.|TRBV30|TRBJ1-2|.
CAWSRGVNYGYTF
TGTGCCTGGAGTCGGGGTGTTAACTATGGCTACACCTTC
>TRBD1|TRBV10-1|TRBJ1-2|.
CASSAGTGNGYTF
TGCGCCAGCAGCGCCGGGACAGGGAATGGCTACACCTTC
>.|TRBV28|TRBJ2-1|.
CASSFERWNNEQFF
TGTGCCAGCAGTTTCGAGAGGTGGAACAATGAGCAGTTCTTC
>TRBD1|TRBV6-5|TRBJ2-7|.
CASSPLDRGLEQYF
TGTGCCAGCAGTCCCTTGGACAGGGGGCTTGAGCAGTACTTC
>TRBD2|TRBV5-1|TRBJ2-2|.
CASSRKLAHIANTGELFF
TGCGCCAGCAGCCGGAAACTAGCGCATATCGCGAACACCGGGGAGCTGTTTTTT
>TRBD1|TRBV5-1|TRBJ2-1|.
CVSSPREGQGAFNEQFF
TGCGTCAGCAGCCCTCGGGAAGGACAGGGGGCATTTAATGAGCAGTTCTTC
>TRBD1|TRBV3-1/TRBV3-2|TRBJ2-3|.
CASSQAGTGLFVVADTQYF
TGTGCCAGCAGCCAAGCTGGGACAGGGTTATTTGTCGTCGCAGATACGCAGTATTTT
>.|TRBV5-1|TRBJ2-1|.
CASSLGAGGSNEQFF
TGCGCCAGCAGCTTGGGGGCCGGGGGTTCCAATGAGCAGTTCTTC
>.|TRBV11-3|TRBJ2-2|.
CASSLGGSNTGELFF
TGTGCCAGCAGCTTAGGAGGGTCGAACACCGGGGAGCTGTTTTTT
>.|TRBV5-1|TRBJ2-3|.
CASSSTTDTQYF
TGCGCCAGCAGCTCGACTACAGATACGCAGTATTTT
>.|TRBV28|TRBJ1-5|.
CASSPDISNQPQHF
TGTGCCAGCAGTCCTGACATTAGCAATCAGCCCCAGCATTTT
>TRBD1|TRBV7-9|TRBJ1-4|.
CASSYGQGPSNEKLFF
TGTGCCAGCAGCTACGGACAGGGGCCTTCTAATGAAAAACTGTTTTTT
>.|TRBV5-6|TRBJ2-1|.
CASSLVYGSSYNEQFF
TGTGCCAGCAGCTTGGTCTACGGGAGCTCCTACAATGAGCAGTTCTTC
>.|TRBV7-2|TRBJ1-1|.
CASSLQSGGGTEAFF
TGTGCCAGCAGCTTACAGTCCGGGGGAGGCACTGAAGCTTTCTTT
>.|TRBV20-1|TRBJ1-2|once
CSASREVDYGYTF
TGCAGTGCTAGTCGAGAGGTTGACTATGGCTACACCTTC
>.|TRBV4-1|TRBJ1-4|.
CASSQDRVSNEKLFF
TGCGCCAGCAGCCAAGACAGGGTATCTAATGAAAAACTGTTTTTT
>.|TRBV7-2|TRBJ1-2|.
CASSLDTVYGYTF
TGTGCCAGCAGCTTAGATACAGTCTATGGCTACACCTTC
>TRBD1|TRBV28|TRBJ1-2|.
CASIDALGQGARGYTF
TGTGCCAGCATCGATGCCCTCGGACAGGGGGCGCGCGGCTACACCTTC
>.|TRBV30|TRBJ1-1|.
CAWILHENTEAFF
TGTGCCTGGATTTTACACGAGAACACTGAAGCTTTCTTT
>.|TRBV6-4|TRBJ2-3|.
CASSEQETSGTDTQYF
TGTGCCAGCAGTGAACAGGAGACCTCGGGCACAGATACGCAGTATTTT
>TRBD1|TRBV28|TRBJ2-7|.
CASSSVQGAYEQYF
TGTGCCAGCAGTTCGGTACAGGGGGCCTACGAGCAGTACTTC
>.|TRBV29-1|TRBJ2-3|many
CSVESGGRDTQYF
TGCAGCGTTGAATCAGGGGGGAGAGATACGCAGTATTTT
>.|TRBV19|TRBJ2-7|.
CASSIKPGEPYEQYF
TGTGCCAGTAGTATCAAGCCGGGGGAACCCTACGAGCAGTACTTC
>TRBD1|TRBV10-2|TRBJ1-2|.
CASQTGPNYLNYGYTF
TGCGCCAGCCAGACAGGGCCGAACTACCTTAACTATGGCTACACCTTC
>.|TRBV6-5|TRBJ1-2|.
CASSYSRREIYGYTF
TGTGCCAGCAGTTACTCACGGCGGGAGATCTATGGCTACACCTTC
>TRBD1|TRBV11-3|TRBJ1-4|once
CASSSGTAGEKLFF
TGTGCCAGCAGCTCCGGGACAGCGGGTGAAAAACTGTTTTTT
>TRBD2|TRBV29-1|TRBJ2-2|many
CSVSRGGGNTGELFF
TGCAGCGTTTCACGTGGCGGGGGGAACACCGGGGAGCTGTTTTTT
>.|TRBV5-1|TRBJ1-4|.
CASSPQGRLELFF
TGCGCCAGCAGCCCACAGGGACGGCTGGAACTGTTTTTT
>.|TRBV15|TRBJ2-3|.
CATSRMTGLSPDTQYF
TGTGCCACCAGCAGGATGACAGGCCTTAGCCCAGATACGCAGTATTTT
>TRBD1|TRBV7-2|TRBJ2-7|.
CASSARRTGRLDEQYF
TGTGCCAGCAGCGCACGGCGGACAGGGCGGTTGGACGAGCAGTACTTC
>.|TRBV5-1|TRBJ1-1|once
CASSSEAVGNRIAEAFF
TGCGCCAGCAGCTCGGAAGCGGTAGGGAATCGAATCGCTGAAGCTTTCTTT
>TRBD2|TRBV5-1|TRBJ2-1|.
CASSWTSGGRAYEQFF
TGCGCCAGCAGCTGGACTAGCGGGGGGCGGGCCTATGAGCAGTTCTTC
>.|TRBV19|TRBJ2-7|.
CASSIDGRVWAYEQYF
TGTGCCAGTAGTATAGACGGCAGGGTATGGGCCTACGAGCAGTACTTC
>.|TRBV9|TRBJ2-7|.
CASSPGHYEQYF
TGTGCCAGCAGCCCTGGACACTACGAGCAGTACTTC
>TRBD1|TRBV6-5|TRBJ1-2|.
CASSRGQEYGYTF
TGTGCCAGCAGCAGGGGACAGGAATATGGCTACACCTTC
>.|TRBV10-1|TRBJ2-7|.
CASSAGFEQYF
TGCGCCAGCAGTGCAGGGTTCGAGCAGTACTTC
>.|TRBV18|TRBJ1-2|once
CASSPGIQGKGGYTF
TGTGCCAGCTCACCAGGTATACAGGGAAAAGGTGGCTACACCTTC
>TRBD1|TRBV10-3|TRBJ1-6|.
CAISGTDGSPLHF
TGTGCCATTTCCGGGACAGATGGTTCACCCCTCCACTTT
>TRBD2|TRBV6-2/TRBV6-3|TRBJ2-7|.
CASSYPSLGGAAYEQYF
TGTGCCAGCAGTTACCCGAGCCTCGGGGGGGCCGCCTACGAGCAGTACTTC
>TRBD1|TRBV10-1|TRBJ1-1|.
CASSENRGTEAFF
TGCGCCAGCAGTGAGAACAGGGGCACTGAAGCTTTCTTT
>.|TRBV27|TRBJ1-5|.
CASSFLGNQPQHF
TGTGCCAGCAGTTTTCTTGGCAATCAGCCCCAGCATTTT
>.|TRBV19|TRBJ2-7|.
CASSMVGTPYEQYF
TGTGCCAGTAGTATGGTTGGGACACCCTACGAGCAGTACTTC
>.|TRBV3-1/TRBV3-2|TRBJ2-7|few
CASSPGDYEQYF
TGTGCCAGCAGCCCAGGGGACTACGAGCAGTACTTC
>TRBD2|TRBV11-2|TRBJ2-1|.
CASSPRLAGLLNEQFF
TGTGCCAGCAGCCCCAGACTAGCGGGCCTCCTCAATGAGCAGTTCTTC
>.|TRBV2|TRBJ1-6|once
CASGQRLSSYNSPLHF
TGTGCCAGCGGACAGCGATTAAGCTCCTATAATTCACCCCTCCACTTT
>.|TRBV28|TRBJ1-6|few
CASSTPDGGRNSPLHF
TGTGCCAGCAGTACCCCGGATGGAGGAAGAAATTCACCCCTCCACTTT
>.|TRBV10-3|TRBJ1-4|.
CAISEGGSNEKLFF
TGTGCCATCAGTGAAGGGGGATCTAATGAAAAACTGTTTTTT
>TRBD1|TRBV2|TRBJ2-1|.
CASSGGTGPFGFF
TGTGCCAGCAGTGGGGGGACAGGGCCATTTGGGTTCTTC